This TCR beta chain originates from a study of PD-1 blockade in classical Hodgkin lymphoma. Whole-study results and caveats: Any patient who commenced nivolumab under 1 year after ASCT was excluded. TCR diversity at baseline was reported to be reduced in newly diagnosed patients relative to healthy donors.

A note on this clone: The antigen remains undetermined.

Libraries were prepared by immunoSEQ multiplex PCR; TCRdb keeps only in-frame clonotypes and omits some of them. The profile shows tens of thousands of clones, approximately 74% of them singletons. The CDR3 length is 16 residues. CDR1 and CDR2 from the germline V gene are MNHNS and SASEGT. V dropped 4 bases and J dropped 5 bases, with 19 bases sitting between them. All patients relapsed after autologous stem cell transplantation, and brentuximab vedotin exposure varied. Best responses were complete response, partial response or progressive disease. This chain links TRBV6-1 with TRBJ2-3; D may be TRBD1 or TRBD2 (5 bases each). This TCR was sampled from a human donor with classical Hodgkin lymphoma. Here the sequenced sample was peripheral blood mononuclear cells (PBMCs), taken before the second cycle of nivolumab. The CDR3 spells CASSASGTLLGDTQYF. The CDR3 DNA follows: TGTGCCAGCAGTGCCTCCGGGACCCTCCTGGGAGATACGCAGTATTTT.